This TCR beta chain was sequenced for a study of identical twins. TCRdb reprocessed the 5' RACE reads with MiXCR, giving one entry per CDR3 protein. This table has fewer than 250,000 distinct CDR3 sequences, 6% to 8% appearing once. Study-wide points: A lower insertion count was a feature of abundant cord blood beta clonotypes, with no such feature in memory repertoires. Out-of-frame alpha sequences that twins shared showed excess low generation probability. Rather than following the same donors, the conclusions depended on cross-sectional statistical analysis.

The CDR3 contains 18 residues. Germline assignment: CDR1 LGHDT and CDR2 YNNKEL (reference sequence). The trim removed 0 bases at V and 0 bases at J, leaving 5 bases unmatched. Healthy Caucasians were all of the donors. This clonotype appeared many times. Its antigen is unknown. The sample was also reused in another study, on yellow fever vaccine responses in identical twins.

This clonotype originated in a woman aged 18 to 35 in good health. This sequence joins TRBV3-1 and TRBJ2-1, with 10 bases that match TRBD2. The sample was CD8+ T cells sorted from blood. The DNA for the CDR3 is TGTGCCAGCAGCCAAGAGCTAGCGGGGGCCCGCTCCTACAATGAGCAGTTCTTC. It codes for CASSQELAGARSYNEQFF.